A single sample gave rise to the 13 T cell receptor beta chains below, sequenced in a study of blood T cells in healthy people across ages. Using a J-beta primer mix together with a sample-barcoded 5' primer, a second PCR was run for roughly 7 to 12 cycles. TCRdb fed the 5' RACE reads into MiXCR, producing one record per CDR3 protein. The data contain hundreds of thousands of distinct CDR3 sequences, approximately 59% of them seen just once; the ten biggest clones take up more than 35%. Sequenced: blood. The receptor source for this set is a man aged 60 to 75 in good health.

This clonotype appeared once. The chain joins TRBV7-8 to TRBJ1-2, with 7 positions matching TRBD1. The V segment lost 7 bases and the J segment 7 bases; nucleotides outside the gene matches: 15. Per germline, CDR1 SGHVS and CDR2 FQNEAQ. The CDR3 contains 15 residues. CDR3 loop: CASTSPGQRLAGYTF. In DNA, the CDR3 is TGTGCCAGCACCTCACCGGGACAGAGACTTGCTGGCTACACCTTC.

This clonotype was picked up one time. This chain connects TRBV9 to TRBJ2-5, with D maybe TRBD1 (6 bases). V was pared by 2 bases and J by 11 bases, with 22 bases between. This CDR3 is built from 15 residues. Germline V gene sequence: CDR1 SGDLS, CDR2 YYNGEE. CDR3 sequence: CASSVEPDSYYGQYF. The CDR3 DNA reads TGTGCCAGCAGCGTCGAGCCGGACAGCTACTACGGGCAGTACTTC.

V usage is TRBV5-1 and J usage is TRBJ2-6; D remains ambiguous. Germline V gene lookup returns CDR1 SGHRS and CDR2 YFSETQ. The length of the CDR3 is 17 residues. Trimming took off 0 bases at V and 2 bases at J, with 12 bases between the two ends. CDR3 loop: CASSLAGSSAGANVLTF. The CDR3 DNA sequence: TGCGCCAGCAGCTTGGCCGGCAGTTCGGCTGGGGCCAACGTCCTGACTTTC.

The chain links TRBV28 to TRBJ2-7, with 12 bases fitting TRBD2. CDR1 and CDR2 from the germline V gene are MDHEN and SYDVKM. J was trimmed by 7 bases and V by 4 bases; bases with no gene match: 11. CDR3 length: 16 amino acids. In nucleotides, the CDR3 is TGTGCCAGCAGTTCCTCTAGCGGGGGGGCCTGGAATGAGCAGTACTTC. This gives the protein CASSSSSGGAWNEQYF.

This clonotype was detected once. The CDR3 DNA reads TGTGCCAGCAGTTCCTGGACAGGGGGAGACAATCAGCCCCAGCATTTT. It specifies CASSSWTGGDNQPQHF. The gene calls are TRBV12-3 or TRBV12-4 and TRBJ1-5; 10 nucleotides line up with TRBD1. This CDR3 is 16 amino acids long. The J segment lost 3 bases and the V segment lost 4 bases, leaving 6 bases of the junction unmatched.

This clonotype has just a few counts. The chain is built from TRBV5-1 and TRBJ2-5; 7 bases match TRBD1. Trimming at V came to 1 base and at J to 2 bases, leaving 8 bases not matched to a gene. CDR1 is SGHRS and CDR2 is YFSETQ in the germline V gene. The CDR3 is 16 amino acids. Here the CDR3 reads CASSLTDRDRQETQYF. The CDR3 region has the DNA TGCGCCAGCAGCTTGACCGACAGGGATCGGCAAGAGACCCAGTACTTC.

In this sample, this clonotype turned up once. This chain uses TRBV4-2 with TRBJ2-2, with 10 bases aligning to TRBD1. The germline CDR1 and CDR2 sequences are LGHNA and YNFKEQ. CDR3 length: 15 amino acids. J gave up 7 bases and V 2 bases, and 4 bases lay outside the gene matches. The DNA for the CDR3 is TGTGCCAGCAGCCAACGACAGGGGGCAGGCGGGGAGCTGTTTTTT. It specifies CASSQRQGAGGELFF.

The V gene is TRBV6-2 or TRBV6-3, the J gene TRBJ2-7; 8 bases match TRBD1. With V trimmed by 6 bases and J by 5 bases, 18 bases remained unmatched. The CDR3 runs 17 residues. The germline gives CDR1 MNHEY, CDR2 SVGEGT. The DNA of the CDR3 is TGTGCCAGCAGCCCTGTCCGGACAGGGTCTTTTTCCCACGAGCAGTACTTC. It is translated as CASSPVRTGSFSHEQYF.

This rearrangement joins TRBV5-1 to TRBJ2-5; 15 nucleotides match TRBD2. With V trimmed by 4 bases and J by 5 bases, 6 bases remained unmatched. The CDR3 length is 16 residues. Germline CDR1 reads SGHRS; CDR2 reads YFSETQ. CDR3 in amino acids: CASSQGLAGGLETQYF. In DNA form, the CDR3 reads TGCGCCAGCAGCCAGGGACTAGCGGGGGGACTGGAGACCCAGTACTTC.

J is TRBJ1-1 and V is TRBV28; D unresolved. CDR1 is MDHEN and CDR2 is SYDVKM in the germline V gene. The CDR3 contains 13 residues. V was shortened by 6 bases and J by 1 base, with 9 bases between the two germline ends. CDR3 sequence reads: CASRPPRNTEAFF. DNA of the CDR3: TGTGCCAGCAGACCGCCTAGGAACACTGAAGCTTTCTTT.

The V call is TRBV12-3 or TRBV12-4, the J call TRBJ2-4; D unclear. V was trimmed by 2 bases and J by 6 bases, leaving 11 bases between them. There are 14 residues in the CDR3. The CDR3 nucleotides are TGTGCCAGCAGTTTATGGTCATTGGGAAACATTCAGTACTTC. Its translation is CASSLWSLGNIQYF.

This chain's CDR3 is CASSRQKNQPQHF. The CDR3 DNA sequence: TGTGCCAGCAGCCGACAGAAGAATCAGCCCCAGCATTTT. This chain joins TRBV7-2 and TRBJ1-5; weak D call: TRBD1 (5 bases). The ends were cut back, 5 bases at V and 4 bases at J, with 9 bases in the middle. CDR1 SGHTA and CDR2 FQGNSA come from the germline V gene. There are 13 residues in the CDR3.

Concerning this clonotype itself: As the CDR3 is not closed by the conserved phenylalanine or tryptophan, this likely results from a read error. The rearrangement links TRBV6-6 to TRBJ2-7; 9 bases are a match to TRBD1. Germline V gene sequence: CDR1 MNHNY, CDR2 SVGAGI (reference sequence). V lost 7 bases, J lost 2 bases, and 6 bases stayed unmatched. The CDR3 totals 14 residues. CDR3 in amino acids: CASKEQGATYEQYL. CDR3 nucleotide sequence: TGTGCCAGCAAAGAACAGGGGGCCACCTACGAGCAGTACTTA.